This TCR beta chain stems from a study of long-term antiretroviral therapy in people with HIV. Whole-study context: The 2015 recommendation for immediate ART came about a decade after the earliest samples. General observations from the study: Clones that expanded before ART (that is, prior to treatment) dominated the repertoire at all time points.

With survey level as its setting, the immunoSEQ assay was v3.0. Using immunoSEQ multiplex PCR, the repertoire was profiled, and TCRdb retains in-frame clones only, with some absent. The sample consists of about 7,200 clones, around 80% of them appearing once. As for this clone: Its antigen is unidentified.

The receptor was derived from a man in his forties with HIV. Source: unsorted PBMCs, taken about 0.9 years before starting antiretroviral therapy.

The CDR3 reads CASSLRGWDRVNYGYTF. As DNA, the CDR3 is TGTGCCAGCAGTTTAAGGGGATGGGACAGGGTTAACTATGGCTACACCTTC. The V gene is TRBV27, the J gene TRBJ1-2, with 9 bases aligning to TRBD1. Unmatched junction bases numbered 8, after V lost 2 bases and J lost 1 base. This CDR3 comprises 17 residues. Germline values: CDR1 MNHEY, CDR2 SMNVEV (reference sequence).